The 13 T cell receptor beta chains below all came from one sample that was sequenced in a study of blood T cells in healthy people across ages. Combining a sample-barcoded 5' primer with a J-beta primer mix, a second PCR ran for roughly 6 to 12 cycles. TCRdb reprocessed the 5' RACE reads with MiXCR, giving one entry per CDR3 protein. There are over a million distinct CDR3 sequences in the sample; around two fifths occur only once, and under 8% lies in the top ten. Sequencing was done on a sample of blood. Source of these receptors: a woman between 18 and 30 years old in good health.

V is TRBV18 and J is TRBJ2-5; possible D gene TRBD2, 6 bases. Trimming cost V 3 bases and J 5 bases, with 10 bases left between them. Looked up from germline, CDR1 is KGHSH and CDR2 is LQKENI. CDR3 length equals 13 residues. The CDR3 sequence is CASSPGLSETQYF. CDR3 DNA sequence: TGTGCCAGCTCACCCGGACTAAGTGAGACCCAGTACTTC.

The chain couples TRBV6-2 or TRBV6-3 to TRBJ2-1; 9 bases line up with TRBD2. The CDR3 runs to 13 residues. Per the germline V gene, CDR1 is MNHEY and CDR2 is SVGEGT. Germline trimming cut 10 bases from V and 8 bases from J; bases unmatched to any gene: 9. The CDR3 is CANKRAGGHEQFF. The CDR3 DNA follows: TGTGCCAACAAACGCGCGGGAGGGCATGAGCAGTTCTTC.

J is TRBJ2-4 and V is TRBV20-1, with 9 bases that match TRBD1. TRBJ2-7 matches the DNA end more closely, so the J call is doubtful. The CDR3 totals 12 residues. The germline gives CDR1 DFQATT, CDR2 SNEGSKA (reference sequence). In DNA, the CDR3 is TGCAGTGCCCCAAACAGGGGGCGCGAGCAGTACTTC. It specifies CSAPNRGREQYF.

In this sample, this clonotype turned up a few times. This sequence joins TRBV7-2 and TRBJ1-1; a weak D match, TRBD1 (5 bases). CDR1 SGHTA and CDR2 FQGNSA come from the germline V gene. The CDR3 sequence is 15 residues long. Trimming removed 5 bases from V and 3 bases from J, with 16 bases in between. The CDR3 sequence: CASSREGIGDTEAFF. CDR3 in DNA: TGTGCCAGCAGCCGAGAGGGAATAGGGGACACTGAAGCTTTCTTT.

This clonotype was observed a handful of times. The chain recombines TRBV7-9 with TRBJ2-1; D might be TRBD2 (5 bases). V dropped 5 bases and J dropped 2 bases, with 13 bases sitting between them. CDR1 and CDR2 (germline): SEHNR, FQNEAQ (reference sequence). The CDR3 is made up of 15 amino acids. The CDR3 DNA sequence: TGTGCCAGCAGCCCCCGACTCGGGACCTACAATGAGCAGTTCTTC. Translating it yields CASSPRLGTYNEQFF.

On this clonotype: A much larger clone lies one base from this, so it may be a read error. This chain links TRBV20-1 with TRBJ2-1, with D unresolved. The V gene's germline CDR1 is DFQATT and CDR2 SNEGSKA (reference sequence). Trimming left V 3 bases short and J 0 bases short, with 3 bases between. This CDR3 is built from 12 residues. As DNA, the CDR3 is TGCAGTGCTAGCGACTCCTACAATGAGCAGTTCTTC. The encoded protein is CSASDSYNEQFF.

The V and J genes are TRBV15 and TRBJ2-5; weak D call: TRBD2 (5 bases). This CDR3 has 16 residues. Germline V gene sequence: CDR1 LNHNV, CDR2 YYDKDF (reference sequence). V shed 7 bases and J shed 2 bases, with 20 bases lying between them. The CDR3 loop is CATTSLLAGQQETQYF. CDR3 nucleotides: TGTGCCACCACTAGCCTCTTGGCGGGCCAACAAGAGACCCAGTACTTC.

The chain combines TRBV4-1 with TRBJ2-2, with 11 bases matching TRBD2. Germline assignment: CDR1 MGHRA and CDR2 YSYEKL. The V gene end was trimmed by 4 bases and the J gene end by 5 bases; junction bases not matched to a gene: 12. There are 18 residues in the CDR3. The chain's CDR3 is CASSPSGLAASATGELFF. CDR3 DNA: TGCGCCAGCAGCCCGTCGGGACTAGCGGCGAGCGCGACCGGGGAGCTGTTTTTT.

This clonotype occurred once. V usage is TRBV30 and J usage is TRBJ1-2, with TRBD1 matching over 12 bases. The CDR3 has 15 residues. Germline CDR1 reads GTSNPN; CDR2 reads SVGIG (reference sequence). V lost 3 bases to trimming and J lost 7 bases; unmatched junction nucleotides: 9. The CDR3 nucleotides are TGTGCCTGGAGGACCTCCGGGACAGGGGGCGCTGGCTACACCTTC. It translates to CAWRTSGTGGAGYTF.

This clonotype has at least ten counts. One end of the junction does not line up with germline, which may come from a read error. The rearrangement uses TRBV5-1 and TRBJ2-1; D is unclear. The CDR3 has 12 residues. CDR1 and CDR2 from the germline V gene are SGHRS and YFSETQ. The CDR3 region has the DNA TGTGCCAGCAGTTTAGTAGGGTATGAGCAGTTCTTC. This gives the protein CASSLVGYEQFF. Combining the CDR3 with reference TRBV5-1 and TRBJ2-1 gives the whole variable domain KAGVTQTPRYLIKTRGQQVTLSCSPISGHRSVSWYQQTPGQGLQFLFEYFSETQRNKGNFPGRFSGRQFSNSRSEMNVSTLELGDSALYLCASSLVGYEQFFGPGTRLTVL.

This clonotype was seen only a few times. The chain links TRBV29-1 to TRBJ2-5, with D maybe TRBD2 (5 bases). The CDR3 consists of 12 residues. With 3 bases removed from V and 9 bases from J, the gap between germline ends came to 14 bases. The germline V gene encodes CDR1 SQVTM and CDR2 ANQGSEA. The CDR3 nucleotides are TGCAGCGTTGATGGAGGTCAATGGGCCCAGTACTTC. It codes for CSVDGGQWAQYF.

There are a few counts of this clonotype. The chain employs TRBV7-9 and TRBJ1-2; tentative D call: TRBD1 (5 bases). The CDR3 runs to 16 residues. V was pared by 1 base and J by 0 bases, with 12 bases between. Germline V lookup: CDR1 SEHNR, CDR2 FQNEAQ (reference sequence). Here the CDR3 DNA reads TGTGCCAGCAGCTTAGTGTGGGACGGCCCTAACTATGGCTACACCTTC. This encodes CASSLVWDGPNYGYTF. The full variable domain, with the rest looked up from reference TRBV7-9 and TRBJ1-2, is DTGVSQNPRHKITKRGQNVTFRCDPISEHNRLYWYRQTLGQGPEFLTYFQNEAQLEKSRLLSDRFSAERPKGSFSTLEIQRTEQGDSAMYLCASSLVWDGPNYGYTFGSGTRLTVV.

The chain links TRBV20-1 to TRBJ2-7; 12 bases match TRBD2. The V and J ends lost 0 bases and 5 bases, in that order; junction bases with no gene match: 8. Germline V lookup: CDR1 DFQATT, CDR2 SNEGSKA (reference sequence). The CDR3 is 16 amino acids. The chain's CDR3 is CSARDLLAGGGHEQYF. In nucleotides, the CDR3 is TGCAGTGCTAGAGATCTGCTAGCGGGAGGGGGCCACGAGCAGTACTTC.